The rows below give T cell receptor beta chains drawn from one sample of a study of blood T cells in healthy people across ages. Via MiXCR, TCRdb re-called the 5' RACE reads, giving one row per CDR3 protein. Found here are around 1,800,000 distinct CDR3 sequences, approximately 39% of them singletons; the top ten hold more than 20%. The specimen was blood. Every receptor here comes from a human donor in good health. Each CDR3 is given with its conserved first and last residue. Fields, in order: J gene, D gene, V gene, clone size, CDR3 DNA, CDR3 protein. The D gene is left open where the match is weak. Not all rows give a size; the values are once, few, many and, for expanded clones, a class.

j_gene: TRBJ1-1; d_gene: NA; v_gene: TRBV20-1; abundance: once; CDR3nt: TGCAGTGCTAGTTTTCGTGACCGTGAAGCTTTCTTT; CDR3aa: CSASFRDREAFF
j_gene: TRBJ2-7; d_gene: NA; v_gene: TRBV5-1; abundance: many; CDR3nt: TGCGCCAGCAGCTTGTGGGGGCGGTACGAGCAGTACTTC; CDR3aa: CASSLWGRYEQYF
j_gene: TRBJ2-6; d_gene: NA; v_gene: TRBV20-1; abundance: few; CDR3nt: TGCAGTGCTCCGGGCAGGGGCCCCTCTGGGGCCAACGTCCTGACTTTC; CDR3aa: CSAPGRGPSGANVLTF
j_gene: TRBJ2-3; d_gene: TRBD2; v_gene: TRBV5-5; abundance: NA; CDR3nt: TGTGCCAGCAGCTTGCCTAGCGGGGGGGCAATAGATACGCAGTATTTT; CDR3aa: CASSLPSGGAIDTQYF
j_gene: TRBJ2-7; d_gene: NA; v_gene: TRBV7-9; abundance: NA; CDR3nt: TGTGCCAGCAGCGCTCTCGCGGGGGAGCAGTACTTC; CDR3aa: CASSALAGEQYF
j_gene: TRBJ1-1; d_gene: NA; v_gene: TRBV29-1; abundance: few; CDR3nt: TGCAGCGTCCAGCGGATGGGGAACACTGAAGCTTTCTTT; CDR3aa: CSVQRMGNTEAFF
j_gene: TRBJ1-2; d_gene: NA; v_gene: TRBV29-1; abundance: NA; CDR3nt: TGCAGCGTTGGGTGGAGGGGAGGCGGCTACACCTTC; CDR3aa: CSVGWRGGGYTF
j_gene: TRBJ1-4; d_gene: NA; v_gene: TRBV12-3/TRBV12-4; abundance: few; CDR3nt: TGTGCCAGCAACAGGGAAGCAAATGAAAAACTGTTTTTT; CDR3aa: CASNREANEKLFF
j_gene: TRBJ2-7; d_gene: TRBD2; v_gene: TRBV20-1; abundance: NA; CDR3nt: TGCAGTGCTTTAGGACTAGCGGGGGTTTCTTCCTACAATGAGCAGTACTTC; CDR3aa: CSALGLAGVSSYNEQYF
j_gene: TRBJ2-1; d_gene: TRBD2; v_gene: TRBV29-1; abundance: few; CDR3nt: TGCAGCGTCGAACTAAGCGGGGGAAGCTCCTACAATGAGCAGTTCTTC; CDR3aa: CSVELSGGSSYNEQFF
j_gene: TRBJ1-4; d_gene: NA; v_gene: TRBV20-1; abundance: NA; CDR3nt: TGCAGTGCTTCCGGACAGAATGAAAAACTGTTTTTT; CDR3aa: CSASGQNEKLFF
j_gene: TRBJ2-5; d_gene: TRBD2; v_gene: TRBV2; abundance: NA; CDR3nt: TGTGCCAGCGGGGCGGGGGTTTTGGAGACCCAGTACTTC; CDR3aa: CASGAGVLETQYF
j_gene: TRBJ2-1; d_gene: TRBD2; v_gene: TRBV6-4; abundance: many; CDR3nt: TGTGCCAGCAGTGACTCGACTAGCGGGGACAACAATGAGCAGTTCTTC; CDR3aa: CASSDSTSGDNNEQFF
j_gene: TRBJ2-2; d_gene: NA; v_gene: TRBV5-1; abundance: NA; CDR3nt: TGCGCCAGCAGCTTGTCGGGGTTAGACACCGGGGAGCTGTTTTTT; CDR3aa: CASSLSGLDTGELFF
j_gene: TRBJ2-3; d_gene: TRBD2; v_gene: TRBV7-9; abundance: NA; CDR3nt: TGTGCCAGCCTGCCGGGACTAGCGGCAGTCGGGACGCAGTATTTT; CDR3aa: CASLPGLAAVGTQYF
j_gene: TRBJ2-1; d_gene: NA; v_gene: TRBV5-5; abundance: few; CDR3nt: TGTGCCAGCAGCACCCGGACGGAGGAATCGACCTACAATGAGCAGTTCTTC; CDR3aa: CASSTRTEESTYNEQFF
j_gene: TRBJ2-3; d_gene: NA; v_gene: TRBV29-1; abundance: NA; CDR3nt: TGCAGTGGAGCTAGCACAGATACGCAGTATTTT; CDR3aa: CSGASTDTQYF
j_gene: TRBJ2-2; d_gene: TRBD2; v_gene: TRBV11-2; abundance: NA; CDR3nt: TGTGCCAGCAGCCGGACTAGCGGGGGGGCCGCCGGGGAGCTGTTTTTT; CDR3aa: CASSRTSGGAAGELFF
j_gene: TRBJ1-2; d_gene: TRBD1; v_gene: TRBV28; abundance: many; CDR3nt: TGTGCCAGCAGTTTGGGACAGGGGGCGGGAGGCTACACCTTC; CDR3aa: CASSLGQGAGGYTF
j_gene: TRBJ2-2; d_gene: NA; v_gene: TRBV4-2; abundance: NA; CDR3nt: TGTGCCAGCAGCCAAGAGGTGCTGCGGGGAAACACCGGGGAGCTGTTTTTT; CDR3aa: CASSQEVLRGNTGELFF
j_gene: TRBJ2-7; d_gene: TRBD2; v_gene: TRBV7-3; abundance: NA; CDR3nt: TGTGCCAGCAGCCCCAGCGGGGGGGCCCAATACGAGCAGTACTTC; CDR3aa: CASSPSGGAQYEQYF
j_gene: TRBJ2-7; d_gene: NA; v_gene: TRBV4-3; abundance: NA; CDR3nt: TGCGCCAGCAGTGTGAGGAGGGGCTACGAGCAGTACTTC; CDR3aa: CASSVRRGYEQYF
j_gene: TRBJ2-7; d_gene: TRBD2; v_gene: TRBV3-1; abundance: many; CDR3nt: TGTGCCAGCAGCTTTCTAGCGGGCAACGAGCAGTACTTC; CDR3aa: CASSFLAGNEQYF
j_gene: TRBJ1-5; d_gene: NA; v_gene: TRBV12-3/TRBV12-4; abundance: NA; CDR3nt: TGTGCCAGCAGTCCGGACAGAGAATACAATCAGCCCCAGCATTTT; CDR3aa: CASSPDREYNQPQHF
j_gene: TRBJ1-5; d_gene: TRBD1; v_gene: TRBV7-3; abundance: few; CDR3nt: TGTGCCAGCAGCCCACAGGGGAGGTCTCCCAATCAGCCCCAGCATTTT; CDR3aa: CASSPQGRSPNQPQHF
j_gene: TRBJ1-2; d_gene: NA; v_gene: TRBV7-2; abundance: NA; CDR3nt: TGTGCCAGCAGCTTAGACGGGGGGGTCTATGGCTACACCTTC; CDR3aa: CASSLDGGVYGYTF
j_gene: TRBJ2-3; d_gene: TRBD1; v_gene: TRBV5-1; abundance: NA; CDR3nt: TGCGCCAGCAGCTTGTTACAGGGGAAAGATACGCAGTATTTT; CDR3aa: CASSLLQGKDTQYF
j_gene: TRBJ2-7; d_gene: NA; v_gene: TRBV7-3; abundance: NA; CDR3nt: TGTGCCAGCAGCTTAACCGGGTCAGCCTCCTACGAGCAGTACTTC; CDR3aa: CASSLTGSASYEQYF
j_gene: TRBJ2-6; d_gene: TRBD1; v_gene: TRBV5-5; abundance: NA; CDR3nt: TGTGCCAGCAGCTTGACCGGGACAGGTCCCTCTGGGGCCGACGTCCTGACTTTC; CDR3aa: CASSLTGTGPSGADVLTF
j_gene: TRBJ1-5; d_gene: NA; v_gene: TRBV27; abundance: NA; CDR3nt: TGTGCCAGCAGTTTACAAAGACACACAAATCAGCCCCAGCATTTT; CDR3aa: CASSLQRHTNQPQHF
j_gene: TRBJ2-1; d_gene: NA; v_gene: TRBV12-3/TRBV12-4; abundance: NA; CDR3nt: TGTGCCGGCAGTTTACTTGGACAGTACAATGAGCAGTTCTTC; CDR3aa: CAGSLLGQYNEQFF
j_gene: TRBJ1-2; d_gene: NA; v_gene: TRBV11-3; abundance: NA; CDR3nt: TGTGCCAGCTCCCAAGCGGGCTTAGGCTACACCTTC; CDR3aa: CASSQAGLGYTF
j_gene: TRBJ2-1; d_gene: NA; v_gene: TRBV7-3; abundance: NA; CDR3nt: TGTGCCAGCAGCGCCTTACCGGGATCCTACAATGAGCAGTTCTTC; CDR3aa: CASSALPGSYNEQFF
j_gene: TRBJ2-7; d_gene: NA; v_gene: TRBV6-5; abundance: NA; CDR3nt: TGTGCCTGCAGTTCCGTACGCAGCGAGCAGTACTTC; CDR3aa: CACSSVRSEQYF
j_gene: TRBJ2-2; d_gene: TRBD1; v_gene: TRBV7-3; abundance: NA; CDR3nt: TGTGCCAGCAGCTCGACAGGGTATAACGGGGAGCGGTTTTTT; CDR3aa: CASSSTGYNGERFF
j_gene: TRBJ2-2; d_gene: NA; v_gene: TRBV9; abundance: NA; CDR3nt: TGTGCCAGCAGCGCCCAGCGGGGGGAGCTGTTTTTT; CDR3aa: CASSAQRGELFF
j_gene: TRBJ2-1; d_gene: TRBD2; v_gene: TRBV5-5; abundance: few; CDR3nt: TGTGCCAGCAGCTATACTAGCGGGAGATACAATGAGCAGTTCTTC; CDR3aa: CASSYTSGRYNEQFF
j_gene: TRBJ1-1; d_gene: TRBD1; v_gene: TRBV20-1; abundance: NA; CDR3nt: TGCAGTGCTAGAGAAGACAGGGGGAGGGGAGCTTTCTTT; CDR3aa: CSAREDRGRGAFF
j_gene: TRBJ2-3; d_gene: NA; v_gene: TRBV9; abundance: few; CDR3nt: TGTGCCAGCAGCAGCTATTCGGGGAGCACAGATACGCAGTATTTT; CDR3aa: CASSSYSGSTDTQYF
j_gene: TRBJ2-5; d_gene: NA; v_gene: TRBV6-5; abundance: NA; CDR3nt: TGTGCCAGCAGTTTAGGGTCAGGGGATCAAGAGACCCAGTACTTC; CDR3aa: CASSLGSGDQETQYF
j_gene: TRBJ2-1; d_gene: TRBD1; v_gene: TRBV5-8; abundance: once; CDR3nt: TGTGCCAGCAGCTCCGGGACAGGGGTACCCGACAATGAGCAGTTCTTC; CDR3aa: CASSSGTGVPDNEQFF
j_gene: TRBJ1-2; d_gene: NA; v_gene: TRBV6-2/TRBV6-3; abundance: few; CDR3nt: TGTGCCAGCAATTTGGGACATACATATGGCTACACCTTC; CDR3aa: CASNLGHTYGYTF
j_gene: TRBJ2-5; d_gene: TRBD2; v_gene: TRBV20-1; abundance: NA; CDR3nt: TGCAGTGCCCTTATGCGCGGGGGGCAGGAGACCCAGTACTTC; CDR3aa: CSALMRGGQETQYF
j_gene: TRBJ1-4; d_gene: TRBD1; v_gene: TRBV20-1; abundance: NA; CDR3nt: TGCAGTGCTCTCCCCGACAGGGGGGTAGAAAAACTGTTTTTT; CDR3aa: CSALPDRGVEKLFF
j_gene: TRBJ2-1; d_gene: NA; v_gene: TRBV7-9; abundance: NA; CDR3nt: TGTGCCAACAGCTTCAGGAAAAATGAGCAGTTCTTC; CDR3aa: CANSFRKNEQFF
j_gene: TRBJ2-7; d_gene: NA; v_gene: TRBV11-2; abundance: NA; CDR3nt: TGTGCCAGCAGCTTAGATTTGGGGGCCGGGCAGTACTTC; CDR3aa: CASSLDLGAGQYF
j_gene: TRBJ2-1; d_gene: NA; v_gene: TRBV28; abundance: NA; CDR3nt: TGTGCCTGCAGTTCTTGGGGGAAAGATGAGCAGTTCTTC; CDR3aa: CACSSWGKDEQFF
j_gene: TRBJ2-1; d_gene: NA; v_gene: TRBV11-2; abundance: NA; CDR3nt: TGTGCCAGCAGCTTAGCGTACTCGTCGACTCGGTTCTTC; CDR3aa: CASSLAYSSTRFF
j_gene: TRBJ1-6; d_gene: NA; v_gene: TRBV7-9; abundance: many; CDR3nt: TGTGCCAGCAGCTTGGGGGGGCTGGGATCACCCCTCCACTTT; CDR3aa: CASSLGGLGSPLHF
j_gene: TRBJ2-5; d_gene: TRBD1; v_gene: TRBV24-1; abundance: NA; CDR3nt: TGTGCCACCAGTGACCCCGCCCCGGACAGGGACAAAATGGAGACCCAGTACTTC; CDR3aa: CATSDPAPDRDKMETQYF
j_gene: TRBJ2-4; d_gene: TRBD1; v_gene: TRBV15; abundance: many; CDR3nt: TGTGCCACCAGCAGAGATAGGACAGGGGGAGGGGACATTCAGTACTTC; CDR3aa: CATSRDRTGGGDIQYF
j_gene: TRBJ2-7; d_gene: TRBD1; v_gene: TRBV5-1; abundance: few; CDR3nt: TGCGCCAGCAGCTTGGTACAGGGGGTCTCCTACGAGCAGTACTTC; CDR3aa: CASSLVQGVSYEQYF